These T cell receptor beta chains were read from a single sample in a study of CD8 T cells in ankylosing spondylitis. TCRdb re-derived calls from the 5' RACE reads in MiXCR, one entry per CDR3 protein. The data show 160,000 or so distinct CDR3 sequences, around a tenth seen once. The sample was blood, either unsorted or a sorted T cell fraction (not recorded which). The origin of the receptors is a female donor with ankylosing spondylitis or in good health (not recorded which). The CDR3 runs from the conserved cysteine through the conserved F or W. A D gene is named only where the DNA matches it firmly. Size tells how often a clone was seen (once, few, many) or the class of an expanded clone, and some rows leave it out.

clone size | J gene | V gene | D gene | CDR3 protein | CDR3 DNA
. | TRBJ2-1 | TRBV27 | . | CASSSGGSYNEQFF | TGTGCCAGCAGTTCCGGCGGCTCCTACAATGAGCAGTTCTTC
. | TRBJ1-1 | TRBV6-1 | . | CASNTSDHGCEAFF | TGTGCCAGCAATACGTCCGATCATGGCTGTGAAGCTTTCTTT
. | TRBJ2-2 | TRBV5-5 | . | CASSPHSRVGSGELFF | TGTGCCAGCAGCCCCCATTCCAGGGTTGGTTCCGGGGAGCTGTTTTTT
. | TRBJ2-5 | TRBV28 | TRBD1 | CASSLGQKLSGETQYF | TGTGCCAGCAGTTTGGGACAGAAACTTTCAGGGGAGACCCAGTACTTC
few | TRBJ2-1 | TRBV20-1 | TRBD2 | CSARGLPSGSSYNEQFF | TGCAGTGCTAGAGGATTGCCTAGCGGGAGCTCCTACAATGAGCAGTTCTTC
. | TRBJ1-1 | TRBV11-2 | . | CASSLDDRTALMGAFF | TGTGCCAGCAGCCTGGACGACCGGACAGCCCTCATGGGAGCTTTCTTT
many | TRBJ2-3 | TRBV7-2 | TRBD2 | CASSFSGSGSDTQYF | TGTGCCAGCAGCTTTAGCGGGAGTGGGTCAGATACGCAGTATTTT
few | TRBJ2-1 | TRBV27 | . | CASMRAGINVRDEQFF | TGTGCCAGCATGCGGGCAGGGATCAATGTTAGGGATGAGCAGTTCTTC
few | TRBJ2-1 | TRBV15 | . | CATSANYNEQFF | TGTGCCACCAGCGCAAACTACAATGAGCAGTTCTTC
few | TRBJ1-5 | TRBV18 | . | CASSPPDSGGDQPQHF | TGTGCCAGCTCACCACCGGACAGTGGAGGTGATCAGCCCCAGCATTTT
few | TRBJ1-1 | TRBV5-5 | . | CASSLTLADEAFF | TGTGCCAGCAGCTTGACGTTGGCGGATGAAGCTTTCTTT
once | TRBJ2-1 | TRBV4-2 | TRBD2 | CASSPGVIWAGEGGQFF | TGTGCCAGCAGCCCGGGGGTCATCTGGGCGGGAGAAGGAGGGCAGTTCTTC
few | TRBJ2-5 | TRBV9 | . | CASSAPFGGETQYF | TGTGCCAGCAGCGCACCGTTTGGGGGAGAGACCCAGTACTTC
. | TRBJ2-1 | TRBV28 | . | CASTFRLTLYNEQFF | TGTGCCAGCACCTTTAGACTCACGCTCTACAATGAGCAGTTCTTC
many | TRBJ1-1 | TRBV19 | TRBD1 | CASYGTGGTEAFF | TGTGCCAGTTATGGGACAGGGGGCACTGAAGCTTTCTTT
. | TRBJ2-3 | TRBV11-2 | . | CASSLVRLDTQYF | TGTGCCAGCAGCTTAGTTAGATTAGATACGCAGTATTTT
. | TRBJ2-5 | TRBV20-1 | TRBD2 | CSAGTTSVGGETQYF | TGCAGTGCTGGTACAACTAGCGTGGGAGGAGAGACCCAGTACTTC
few | TRBJ2-2 | TRBV5-1 | TRBD2 | CASSPGLAGETGELFF | TGCGCCAGCAGCCCGGGACTAGCGGGAGAGACCGGGGAGCTGTTTTTT
. | TRBJ2-3 | TRBV19 | TRBD2 | CASSFAGTSGSGAADTQYF | TGTGCCAGTAGTTTCGCCGGGACTAGCGGGAGTGGGGCAGCAGATACGCAGTATTTT
. | TRBJ2-3 | TRBV27 | TRBD2 | CASSLAGGRDTQYF | TGTGCCAGCAGTTTAGCGGGGGGGAGAGATACGCAGTATTTT
many | TRBJ1-2 | TRBV12-3/TRBV12-4 | . | CASSSGNGYTF | TGTGCCAGCAGTTCAGGAAATGGCTACACCTTC
. | TRBJ2-7 | TRBV7-2 | TRBD2 | CASSLGPSGDYEQYF | TGTGCCAGCAGCTTAGGGCCTAGCGGGGACTACGAGCAGTACTTC
. | TRBJ2-7 | TRBV7-8 | . | CASSSDGSSYEQYF | TGTGCCAGCAGCAGTGACGGGAGCTCCTACGAGCAGTACTTC
once | TRBJ1-6 | TRBV2 | . | CASKDSQTSITLSPLHF | TGTGCCAGCAAAGACAGCCAGACTTCCATAACCCTATCACCCCTCCACTTT
many | TRBJ1-2 | TRBV6-2/TRBV6-3 | . | CASSYPASYTF | TGTGCCAGCAGTTACCCCGCCAGCTACACCTTC
. | TRBJ2-4 | TRBV30 | . | CAWAGELAKNIQYF | TGTGCCTGGGCAGGGGAGCTAGCCAAAAACATTCAGTACTTC
. | TRBJ2-7 | TRBV30 | . | CAWSWDNAYEQYF | TGTGCCTGGAGTTGGGACAACGCCTACGAGCAGTACTTC
. | TRBJ2-7 | TRBV5-1 | TRBD2 | CASSLRASGALSYEQYF | TGCGCCAGCAGCTTACGGGCTAGCGGGGCCCTCTCCTACGAGCAGTACTTC
few | TRBJ2-4 | TRBV7-9 | . | CASSPVGDIQYF | TGTGCCAGCAGCCCCGTTGGGGACATTCAGTACTTC
many | TRBJ2-1 | TRBV12-3/TRBV12-4 | . | CASSLGGAANEQFF | TGTGCCAGCAGTTTAGGCGGGGCAGCCAATGAGCAGTTCTTC
. | TRBJ2-1 | TRBV7-9 | . | CASSSDWEWHEQFF | TGTGCCAGCAGCTCGGACTGGGAGTGGCATGAGCAGTTCTTC
. | TRBJ2-1 | TRBV20-1 | . | CSADDRRPNEQFF | TGCAGTGCGGACGACCGGCGGCCCAATGAGCAGTTCTTC
. | TRBJ2-7 | TRBV2 | . | CASRAPVTGIYEQYF | TGTGCCAGCAGGGCACCAGTCACCGGTATCTACGAGCAGTACTTC
. | TRBJ2-2 | TRBV7-9 | . | CASSAERLAMALFF | TGTGCCAGCAGCGCCGAGAGGTTAGCGATGGCGCTGTTTTTT
many | TRBJ1-2 | TRBV27 | . | CASTPLPKKYGYTF | TGTGCCAGCACCCCCCTGCCCAAAAAGTATGGCTACACCTTC
. | TRBJ2-1 | TRBV4-1 | TRBD2 | CASSQGLAGVNEQFF | TGCGCCAGCAGCCAAGGGCTAGCGGGAGTAAATGAGCAGTTCTTC
. | TRBJ2-2 | TRBV2 | . | CASFGEGLNTGELFF | TGTGCCAGCTTCGGGGAAGGGTTGAACACCGGGGAGCTGTTTTTT
. | TRBJ1-2 | TRBV12-3/TRBV12-4 | . | CASDPADHGYTF | TGTGCCAGCGATCCAGCCGATCATGGCTACACCTTC
few | TRBJ2-1 | TRBV4-2 | . | CASSQETRQGEQFF | TGTGCCAGCAGCCAAGAGACTAGGCAAGGGGAGCAGTTCTTC
. | TRBJ2-1 | TRBV14 | . | CASSMTTYNEQFF | TGTGCCAGCAGCATGACTACTTACAATGAGCAGTTCTTC
. | TRBJ1-2 | TRBV2 | . | CASRASFGNGYTF | .
. | TRBJ2-7 | TRBV27 | TRBD2 | CASRGLGDEQYF | TGTGCCAGTCGGGGACTAGGGGACGAGCAGTACTTC